This record looks at one TCR beta chain sequence and its context. These data originate in a study of blood T cell repertoires in COVID-19. Study overall: PBMCs, B-cell-depleted T cells, or T cells were the source of the cDNA or gDNA that made up the material.

Trimming shortened V by 0 bases and J by 0 bases, and 3 bases separated the two germline ends. The length of the CDR3 is 13 residues. The data were produced by immunoSEQ multiplex PCR, yet TCRdb's version contains in-frame clones alone and is incomplete. The sample consists of about 180,000 clones, roughly 77% of them appearing once. The TCR comes from a woman older than 75 with COVID-19, enrolled during active disease. The chain is built from TRBV5-3 and TRBJ1-1; D is unresolved. TRBV5-3 belongs to the ORF category, with a function that is uncertain. Input material: peripheral blood. In nucleotides, the CDR3 is TGTGCCAGAAGCTTGGTCATGAACACTGAAGCTTTCTTT. This codes for CARSLVMNTEAFF.